This TCR beta chain was found in a study of graft-versus-host responses after intestinal transplantation. Looking at the study overall: Recipients across the board were started on anti-thymocyte globulin induction, then kept on tacrolimus and steroids for approximately three years.

Assay: immunoSEQ multiplex PCR; the TCRdb copy retains only in-frame clones and omits some. The table lists tens of thousands of clones, 85% to 95% of them singletons, with roughly 2% in the top ten. In germline, CDR1 is LGHNA, CDR2 YSLEER. This CDR3 is 13 amino acids long. The V end lost 1 base, the J end lost 8 bases, and 6 bases lay between the germline ends. To note about this clone: Its antigen remains unidentified.

The TCR was taken from a human donor who received an intestinal transplant. The chain combines TRBV4-3 with TRBJ1-6; unclear D gene. The sample here was unstimulated CD8+ T cells sorted from spleen or lymph node cells, taken before intestinal transplant. CDR3 region: CASSQAVYSPLHF. CDR3 coding DNA: TGCGCCAGCAGCCAAGCCGTATATTCACCCCTCCACTTT.